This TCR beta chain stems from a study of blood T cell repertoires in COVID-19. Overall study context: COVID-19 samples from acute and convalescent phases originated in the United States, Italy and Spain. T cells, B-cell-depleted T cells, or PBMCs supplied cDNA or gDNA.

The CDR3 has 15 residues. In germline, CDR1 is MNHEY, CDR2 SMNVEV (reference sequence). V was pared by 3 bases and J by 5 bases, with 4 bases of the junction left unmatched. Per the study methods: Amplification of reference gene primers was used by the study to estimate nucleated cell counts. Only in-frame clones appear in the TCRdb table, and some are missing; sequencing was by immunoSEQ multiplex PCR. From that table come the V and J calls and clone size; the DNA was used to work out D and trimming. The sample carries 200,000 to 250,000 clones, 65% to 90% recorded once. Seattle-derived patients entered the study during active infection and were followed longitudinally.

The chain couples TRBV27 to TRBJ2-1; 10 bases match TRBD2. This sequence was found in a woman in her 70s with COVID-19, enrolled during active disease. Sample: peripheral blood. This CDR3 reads CASSFLLAGNNEQFF. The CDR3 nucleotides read TGTGCCAGCAGTTTTTTACTAGCGGGAAACAATGAGCAGTTCTTC.